This record looks at one T cell receptor beta chain sequence and its context. This specimen belongs to a study of control samples from healthy donors and cancer patients. Sequencing was performed with immunoSEQ multiplex PCR; in TCRdb, only in-frame clones are kept and a portion is missing. Of 130,000 to 150,000 clones listed, 85% to 95% are singletons. The CDR3 contains 17 residues. CDR1 is KGHSH, CDR2 LQKENI, per germline. The trim removed 0 bases at V and 4 bases at J, leaving 8 bases unmatched. The sequenced material came from PBMCs. V usage is TRBV18 and J usage is TRBJ1-5; 8 bases are a match to TRBD1. The TCR sequence derives from a man aged 60 to 69 with colorectal cancer. The CDR3 region has the DNA TGTGCCAGCTCACCACCTCAGGGGGCGGAAAGAAATCAGCCCCAGCATTTT. Its protein product is CASSPPQGAERNQPQHF.